The 9 T cell receptor beta chains below all came from one sample that was sequenced in a study of cytomegalovirus exposure and HLA in healthy donors. PCR involved 60 Vbeta and 13 Jbeta primers. The data were produced by immunoSEQ multiplex PCR, yet TCRdb's version contains in-frame clones alone and is incomplete. The data show 150,000 to 200,000 clones, 65% to 85% seen once. The sequenced material came from PBMCs. The receptors here all came from a female donor in good health and CMV-seronegative.

The chain employs TRBV4-3 and TRBJ1-1, with D possibly matching TRBD1 (6 bases). V was clipped by 3 bases and J by 0 bases, with 14 bases between them. Germline V gene data show CDR1 as LGHNA and CDR2 as YSLEER. CDR3 length equals 16 residues. The CDR3 sequence is CASSQDRDTLNTEAFF. For the CDR3, the DNA is TGCGCCAGCAGCCAGGACCGGGACACATTGAACACTGAAGCTTTCTTT.

The J gene is TRBJ1-2, the V gene TRBV9; a possible D gene is TRBD1 (6 bases). This CDR3 comprises 15 residues. In germline, CDR1 is SGDLS, CDR2 YYNGEE. V dropped 3 bases and J dropped 0 bases, with 12 bases sitting between them. The CDR3 DNA follows: TGTGCCAGCAGCGGATCGGACAGACCTAACTATGGCTACACCTTC. It yields the protein CASSGSDRPNYGYTF.

The gene calls are TRBV28 and TRBJ1-1; 8 bases are shared with TRBD1. The CDR3 runs 13 residues. Germline trimming cut 11 bases from V and 11 bases from J; bases unmatched to any gene: 16. Germline CDR1 is MDHEN and CDR2 is SYDVKM. The CDR3 DNA sequence: TGTGCCGGCAAGGCTCAGGGGGCGGTATGGGCTTTCTTT. Translation gives CAGKAQGAVWAFF. The variable domain in full, with the rest retrieved from reference TRBV28 and TRBJ1-1, is DVKVTQSSRYLVKRTGEKVFLECVQDMDHENMFWYRQDPGLGLRLIYFSYDVKMKEKGDIPEGYSVSREKKERFSLILESASTNQTSMYLCAGKAQGAVWAFFGQGTRLTVV.

The chain recombines TRBV2 with TRBJ1-2; TRBD1 is a possible D gene (5 bases). Per the germline V gene, CDR1 is SNHLY and CDR2 is FYNNEI. The V end was cut by 0 bases, the J end by 4 bases, with 9 bases between. CDR3 length equals 14 residues. Here the CDR3 DNA reads TGTGCCAGCAGTGAAGCGCGGGACGGCTATGGCTACACCTTC. Translating it yields CASSEARDGYGYTF. The full variable domain, completed using reference TRBV2 and TRBJ1-2, is EPEVTQTPSHQVTQMGQEVILRCVPISNHLYFYWYRQILGQKVEFLVSFYNNEISEKSEIFDDQFSVERPDGSNFTLKIRSTKLEDSAMYFCASSEARDGYGYTFGSGTRLTVV.

This clone was seen once. The chain couples TRBV7-2 to TRBJ2-5, with D tentatively TRBD2 (6 bases). Per germline, CDR1 SGHTA and CDR2 FQGNSA. The CDR3 extends over 14 amino acids. V was trimmed by 2 bases and J by 4 bases, leaving 11 bases between them. The CDR3 bases are TGTGCCAGCAGCTTAATGGGAGGAGGAGAGACCCAGTACTTC. Translation gives CASSLMGGGETQYF.

In its sample, this clone was seen a few times. This sequence joins TRBV30 and TRBJ1-1; TRBD1 matches 9 bases. From germline, CDR1 is GTSNPN and CDR2 SVGIG (reference sequence). This CDR3 is built from 12 residues. The junction had 6 bases not matched to a gene; V was cut back by 3 bases and J by 10 bases. CDR3 in DNA: TGTGCCTGGAGGAGACAGGGGGTCAGAGCTTTCTTT. It encodes CAWRRQGVRAFF.

The V call is TRBV2, the J call TRBJ1-1, with a possible D match to TRBD1 (6 bases). V was clipped by 4 bases and J by 6 bases, with 18 bases between them. Germline assignment: CDR1 SNHLY and CDR2 FYNNEI. CDR3 length equals 15 residues. The CDR3 nucleotides read TGTGCCAGCAGTGTGGGGGCGAGGTTGGGGGCTGAAGCTTTCTTT. The encoded protein is CASSVGARLGAEAFF. The whole variable domain, remainder taken from reference TRBV2 and TRBJ1-1, is EPEVTQTPSHQVTQMGQEVILRCVPISNHLYFYWYRQILGQKVEFLVSFYNNEISEKSEIFDDQFSVERPDGSNFTLKIRSTKLEDSAMYFCASSVGARLGAEAFFGQGTRLTVV.

This clone was observed a single time. This chain connects TRBV2 to TRBJ1-6, with 8 bases fitting TRBD1. CDR1 is SNHLY, CDR2 FYNNEI, per germline. This CDR3 is 16 amino acids long. V lost 4 bases to trimming and J lost 11 bases; unmatched junction nucleotides: 13. The chain's CDR3 is CASSVAGGEMTPPLHF. CDR3 bases: TGTGCCAGCAGTGTAGCAGGGGGCGAAATGACGCCACCCCTCCACTTT. Looking up the rest from reference TRBV2 and TRBJ1-6 gives the full variable domain: EPEVTQTPSHQVTQMGQEVILRCVPISNHLYFYWYRQILGQKVEFLVSFYNNEISEKSEIFDDQFSVERPDGSNFTLKIRSTKLEDSAMYFCASSVAGGEMTPPLHFGNGTRLTVT.

This clone has a handful of counts. The chain has TRBV7-9 and TRBJ1-1; no clear D gene. This CDR3 has 14 residues. Germline CDR1 reads SEHNR; CDR2 reads FQNEAQ (reference sequence). Trimming took off 6 bases at V and 1 base at J, with 12 bases between the two ends. The CDR3: CASSPDSQNTEAFF. The DNA of the CDR3 is TGTGCCAGCAGTCCGGACTCCCAGAACACTGAAGCTTTCTTT.